The next 28 T cell receptor beta chains were all read from a single sample in a study of PD-1 blockade in classical Hodgkin lymphoma. Time point meaning: cycle 4 day 1 (C4D1), after 6 weeks of nivolumab. Each patient's relapse followed autologous stem cell transplantation, and brentuximab vedotin exposure varied. Clones were read by immunoSEQ multiplex PCR, and TCRdb kept only the in-frame ones, dropping some. The sample shows about 14,000 clones, approximately 80% of them seen only once. This specimen consisted of peripheral blood mononuclear cells (PBMCs), obtained before the fourth cycle of nivolumab. Every receptor here comes from a human donor with classical Hodgkin lymphoma.

This chain's CDR3 is CASSTGGAGNEQFF. DNA for the CDR3: TGTGCCAGCAGCACCGGGGGGGCCGGTAATGAGCAGTTCTTC. V gene TRBV4-2 combines with J gene TRBJ2-1; TRBD2 aligns across 8 bases. Trimming cost V 5 bases and J 7 bases; bases outside gene matches: 7. Germline V lookup: CDR1 LGHNA, CDR2 YNFKEQ. The CDR3 runs 14 residues.

This clone has just a few counts. The rearrangement links TRBV10-3 to TRBJ2-5; D not certain. CDR3 size: 13 residues. The germline V gene encodes CDR1 ENHRY and CDR2 SYGVKD. V was cut by 4 bases and J by 2 bases, with 8 bases left in between. The CDR3 nucleotides read TGTGCCATCAGTGGTGGGCTTCAAGAGACCCAGTACTTC. Residues: CAISGGLQETQYF.

The rearrangement joins TRBV18 to TRBJ2-5, with a tentative D call TRBD1 (6 bases). Trimming stripped 6 bases from V and 1 base from J, with 15 bases between. The CDR3 runs 15 residues. Germline V gene lookup returns CDR1 KGHSH and CDR2 LQKENI. Written as DNA, the CDR3 is TGTGCCAGCTCCAGGGGATCAACCATCCAAGAGACCCAGTACTTC. Protein sequence: CASSRGSTIQETQYF.

The chain links TRBV4-3 to TRBJ1-2; 7 bases are shared with TRBD1. Trimming took 3 bases from V and 8 from J; bases not matched to a gene: 15. The germline gives CDR1 LGHNA, CDR2 YSLEER. The CDR3 runs 16 residues. Written as DNA, the CDR3 is TGCGCCAGCAGCCAGGCTGACTGGGACAGCCTCCAGGGCTACACCTTC. Its translation: CASSQADWDSLQGYTF.

The chain uses TRBV9 and TRBJ2-2; no clear D gene. V gave up 2 bases and J gave up 4 bases, with 6 bases separating them. Germline V gene lookup returns CDR1 SGDLS and CDR2 YYNGEE. The CDR3 covers 13 residues. CDR3 amino acids: CASSVALTGELFF. The CDR3 nucleotides read TGTGCCAGCAGCGTCGCCCTCACCGGGGAGCTGTTTTTT. Supplemented by reference TRBV9 and TRBJ2-2, the full variable domain reads DSGVTQTPKHLITATGQRVTLRCSPRSGDLSVYWYQQSLDQGLQFLIQYYNGEERAKGNILERFSAQQFPDLHSELNLSSLELGDSALYFCASSVALTGELFFGEGSRLTVL.

The chain carries TRBV7-9 and TRBJ1-5; D possibly corresponds to TRBD1 (6 bases). CDR1 and CDR2 from the germline V gene are SEHNR and FQNEAQ (reference sequence). V lost 5 bases and J lost 7, with 18 bases in between. The CDR3 sequence is 15 residues long. The CDR3 loop reads CASSLTGPAGQPQHF. In DNA, the CDR3 is TGTGCCAGCAGCCTAACAGGGCCCGCGGGCCAGCCCCAGCATTTT.

For this clone: Germline is not matched at one junction end, which may reflect a read error. Other DNA sequences from this sample encode an identical CDR3 as well. The chain is built from TRBV10-2 and TRBJ1-2, with TRBD1 as a possible D gene (6 bases). The CDR3 runs 15 residues. Germline V gives CDR1 WSHSY, CDR2 SAAADI. CDR3: CASSGWSAGAGGYTF. The CDR3 DNA is TGCGCCAGCAGTGGATGGAGTGCAGGGGCTGGGGGCTACACTTTC.

The chain couples TRBV9 to TRBJ2-2, with 8 bases identical to TRBD2. This CDR3 contains 15 residues. The V gene's germline CDR1 is SGDLS and CDR2 YYNGEE. The J segment lost 1 base and the V segment lost 4 bases, leaving 3 bases of the junction unmatched. In DNA form, the CDR3 reads TGTGCCAGCAGCACGGGAGGGGTGAACACCGGGGAGCTGTTTTTT. This gives the protein CASSTGGVNTGELFF.

This clone was seen once. The J gene is TRBJ2-5, the V gene TRBV7-8; possibly TRBD2 for D (6 bases). The germline V and J ends were trimmed by 2 bases and 2 bases, with 18 bases remaining between them. Germline CDR1 and CDR2: SGHVS and FQNEAQ. This CDR3 has 17 residues. This CDR3 is CASSLSFLGGKQETQYF. The CDR3 DNA sequence: TGTGCCAGCAGCTTAAGTTTTTTAGGAGGGAAGCAAGAGACCCAGTACTTC.

The genes are TRBV7-9 and TRBJ2-2, with TRBD2 matching over 7 bases. The CDR3 totals 15 residues. Trimming cost V 5 bases and J 3 bases; bases outside gene matches: 6. The germline gives CDR1 SEHNR, CDR2 FQNEAQ (reference sequence). CDR3 coding DNA: TGTGCCAGCAGCGACCGACTAGCTTACACCGGGGAGCTGTTTTTT. This translates into CASSDRLAYTGELFF.

The chain links TRBV4-3 to TRBJ2-7; 9 bases fit TRBD1. Germline V lookup: CDR1 LGHNA, CDR2 YSLEER. J lost 4 bases, V lost 0 bases, and 7 bases had no gene match. CDR3 length: 16 amino acids. This CDR3 reads CASSQDPGTGIYEQYF. For the CDR3, the DNA is TGCGCCAGCAGCCAAGATCCCGGGACAGGGATATACGAGCAGTACTTC.

The genes are TRBV6-1 and TRBJ2-2; D is tentatively TRBD1 or TRBD2 (5 bases each). The CDR3 sequence is 15 residues long. Germline CDR1 and CDR2: MNHNS and SASEGT. Trimming shortened V by 7 bases and J by 6 bases, and 18 bases separated the two germline ends. CDR3 sequence: CASNFRTRGAGELFF. CDR3 bases: TGTGCCAGCAATTTTCGTACTAGGGGCGCCGGGGAGCTGTTTTTT.

This clone was counted a single time. The chain combines TRBV19 with TRBJ2-1; tentatively, D is TRBD1 (5 bases). This CDR3 region has 15 residues. V was pared by 5 bases and J by 0 bases, with 11 bases between. The V gene's germline CDR1 is LNHDA and CDR2 SQIVND (reference sequence). Written as DNA, the CDR3 is TGTGCCAGTAGTTTTCGACAGTACTCCTACAATGAGCAGTTCTTC. Protein product: CASSFRQYSYNEQFF.

The chain joins TRBV4-1 to TRBJ2-1; 14 bases line up with TRBD2. This CDR3 spans 15 amino acids. CDR1 is MGHRA and CDR2 is YSYEKL in the germline V gene. J was trimmed by 6 bases and V by 4 bases; bases with no gene match: 2. CDR3 sequence reads: CASSRTSGGLNEQFF. The DNA for the CDR3 is TGCGCCAGCAGCCGGACTAGCGGGGGGCTCAATGAGCAGTTCTTC.

This rearrangement joins TRBV7-9 to TRBJ2-2, with a possible D match to TRBD1 (5 bases). The V and J ends lost 5 bases and 13 bases respectively, with 14 bases between them. CDR1 is SEHNR and CDR2 is FQNEAQ in the germline V gene (reference sequence). This CDR3 comprises 12 residues. The CDR3 DNA reads TGTGCCAGCAGCCCCCGACAGCCTGGGCTGTTTTTT. Its translation is CASSPRQPGLFF.

The V and J genes are TRBV2 and TRBJ1-2, with no clear D. V lost 4 bases to trimming and J lost 13 bases, with 13 bases between them. The CDR3 length is 11 residues. Germline-derived CDR1 and CDR2 are SNHLY and FYNNEI. The CDR3: CASSGEVGSTF. DNA for the CDR3: TGTGCCAGCAGTGGGGAGGTCGGGAGCACCTTC.

The chain is built from TRBV15 and TRBJ1-1, with no clear D. This CDR3 region has 14 residues. Trimming removed 1 base from V and 5 bases from J, with 11 bases in between. The germline gives CDR1 LNHNV, CDR2 YYDKDF (reference sequence). CDR3 DNA sequence: TGTGCCACCAGCAGAGGTGTGAAGATGACTGAAGCTTTCTTT. The encoded protein is CATSRGVKMTEAFF.

The chain carries TRBV21-1 and TRBJ2-5. TRBV21-1 has pseudogene status. The CDR3 contains 13 residues. CDR3 DNA sequence: TGTGCCAGCAGCAAACCCCCGGTGGGTACCCAGTACTTC. Its protein product is CASSKPPVGTQYF.

Here the CDR3 reads CASSLGGTGGEKLFF. DNA of the CDR3: TGTGCCAGCAGCTTGGGGGGGACAGGCGGTGAAAAACTGTTTTTT. This sequence joins TRBV5-8 and TRBJ1-4; TRBD1 matches at 8 bases. The V gene end was trimmed by 0 bases and the J gene end by 7 bases; junction bases not matched to a gene: 5. CDR3 length: 15 amino acids. Germline CDR1 and CDR2: SGHTS and YDEGEE. Complete variable domain (other parts from reference TRBV5-8 and TRBJ1-4): EAGVTQSPTHLIKTRGQQATLRCSPISGHTSVYWYQQALGLGLQFLLWYDEGEERNRGNFPPRFSGRQFPNYSSELNVNALELEDSALYLCASSLGGTGGEKLFFGSGTQLSVL.

This clone was counted once. CDR3 loop: CATHSRQGTNEQFF. CDR3 nucleotide sequence: TGTGCCACCCACAGCCGGCAGGGGACCAATGAGCAGTTCTTC. The chain links TRBV7-9 to TRBJ2-1, with D possibly TRBD1 on 6 matching bases. The CDR3 has 14 amino acids. Trimming took 10 bases from V and 6 from J, leaving 19 bases between them. Germline CDR1 reads SEHNR; CDR2 reads FQNEAQ (reference sequence).

The J gene is TRBJ2-7, the V gene TRBV29-1, with 9 bases fitting TRBD1. Trimming removed 2 bases from V and 6 bases from J; junction bases left unmatched: 5. CDR1 SQVTM and CDR2 ANQGSEA come from the germline V gene. The CDR3 loop spans 13 amino acids. The CDR3 spells CSVETGTGFEQYF. For the CDR3, the DNA is TGCAGCGTTGAAACCGGGACAGGGTTCGAGCAGTACTTC.

This chain connects TRBV29-1 to TRBJ2-3; D possibly uses TRBD1 or TRBD2 (5 bases each). The germline gives CDR1 SQVTM, CDR2 ANQGSEA. The V gene lost 7 bases and the J gene lost 6 bases, with 17 bases spanning the gap. The CDR3 length is 13 residues. The CDR3 sequence is CSGRPAWGDTQYF. The DNA for the CDR3 is TGCAGCGGGCGGCCGGCCTGGGGGGATACGCAGTATTTT.

This chain connects TRBV7-8 to TRBJ2-7, with D tentatively TRBD2 (5 bases). With 5 bases removed from V and 1 base from J, the gap between germline ends came to 15 bases. This CDR3 spans 15 amino acids. Germline values: CDR1 SGHVS, CDR2 FQNEAQ. CDR3 bases: TGTGCCAGCAGCAAGGTTAGGGAGCAGTCCTACGAGCAGTACTTC. Translating gives CASSKVREQSYEQYF.

The chain employs TRBV2 and TRBJ1-5, with 7 bases matching TRBD1. Germline V lookup: CDR1 SNHLY, CDR2 FYNNEI. The CDR3 is 14 residues long. Trimming cost V 5 bases and J 1 base; bases outside gene matches: 2. Here the CDR3 reads CASSWGQSNQPQHF. CDR3 nucleotide sequence: TGTGCCAGCAGTTGGGGACAGAGCAATCAGCCCCAGCATTTT.

The chain employs TRBV14 and TRBJ2-1; D uncertain. The CDR3 contains 18 residues. Germline V lookup: CDR1 SGHDN, CDR2 FVKESK. V was clipped by 3 bases and J by 4 bases, with 22 bases between them. The CDR3 coding sequence is TGTGCCAGCAGCCAGCTGCGCATAAGGCAGGTCCCTTACAATGAGCAGTTCTTC. Its protein product is CASSQLRIRQVPYNEQFF.

V gene TRBV2 combines with J gene TRBJ1-1; maybe TRBD1 (5 bases). V dropped 5 bases and J dropped 0 bases, with 10 bases sitting between them. CDR1 is SNHLY and CDR2 is FYNNEI in the germline V gene. The CDR3 length is 14 residues. The CDR3 DNA reads as TGTGCCAGCAGTTGGAGGGGCCTGAACACTGAAGCTTTCTTT. Protein sequence: CASSWRGLNTEAFF.

The chain couples TRBV7-8 to TRBJ1-4; D not certain. The CDR3 loop spans 14 amino acids. CDR1 and CDR2 from the germline V gene are SGHVS and FQNEAQ. Trimming left V 1 base short and J 8 bases short, with 11 bases between. DNA for the CDR3: TGTGCCAGCAGCTTAGGAGAGGGAAAGGAAAAACTGTTTTTT. It encodes CASSLGEGKEKLFF.

Comment on this clone: At one end, the junction sequence differs from germline, possibly due to a read error. The V call is TRBV7-7, the J call TRBJ2-5, with TRBD2 matching 7 bases. CDR1 SSHAT and CDR2 FNYEAQ come from the germline V gene (reference sequence). This CDR3 is 13 amino acids long. CDR3 amino acids: CASSLGGGETQYF. CDR3 DNA sequence: TGTGCTAGCAGCTTAGGCGGGGGAGAGACCCAGTACTTC.